A single sample gave rise to the 12 T cell receptor beta chains below, sequenced in a study of human T cells and chemical hapten exposure. Time point noted: pre-sensitization, week 0. The treatment was: therapeutic diphenylcyclopropenone sensitization with weekly scalp DPC. TCRdb reprocessed the RACE reads with MiXCR, giving one entry per CDR3 protein. The sample includes more than 250,000 distinct CDR3 sequences, 7.5% to 10% of them seen just once. Sample: whole blood, taken in connection with sensitization to the hapten diphenylcyclopropenone (DPC). These receptors were taken from a woman between 40 and 55 years old with alopecia areata. Some clones in this sample may be carry-over from other donors' samples.

This clonotype was recorded many times. This sequence joins TRBV21-1 and TRBJ1-3. TRBV21-1 corresponds to a pseudogene. CDR3 length equals 13 residues. The CDR3 loop is CASQAHSGNTIYF. The DNA of the CDR3 is TGTGCCAGCCAAGCACACTCTGGAAACACCATATATTTT.

This clonotype was picked up a small number of times. The chain has TRBV6-5 and TRBJ2-1; D unresolved. Germline V CDR1 and CDR2: MNHEY, SVGAGI. V lost 6 bases to trimming and J lost 1 base, with 16 bases between them. The CDR3 is 16 amino acids. The chain's CDR3 is CASRPTGGASYNEQFF. CDR3 nucleotides: TGTGCCAGCAGACCCACCGGCGGAGCTTCCTACAATGAGCAGTTCTTC.

This clonotype was detected only a few times. The chain combines TRBV4-3 with TRBJ2-7, with 8 bases that match TRBD2. J lost 0 bases, V lost 3 bases, and 4 bases had no gene match. The CDR3 is made up of 15 amino acids. Germline-derived CDR1 and CDR2 are LGHNA and YSLEER. CDR3 DNA: TGCGCCAGCAGCCACGAACTAGCGGACTCCTACGAGCAGTACTTC. Protein product: CASSHELADSYEQYF.

This clonotype has ten or more counts. This chain joins TRBV20-1 and TRBJ2-3, with 12 bases identical to TRBD2. V lost 3 bases to trimming and J lost 0 bases; unmatched junction nucleotides: 4. The CDR3 sequence is 16 residues long. Germline V gene lookup returns CDR1 DFQATT and CDR2 SNEGSKA (reference sequence). CDR3 DNA sequence: TGCAGTGCTAGTAGACTAGCGGGGGACAGCACAGATACGCAGTATTTT. This codes for CSASRLAGDSTDTQYF.

The chain uses TRBV20-1 and TRBJ2-5, with D unclear. The CDR3 spans 12 residues. Trimming removed 5 bases at V and 7 bases at J, with 14 bases between. Per the germline V gene, CDR1 is DFQATT and CDR2 is SNEGSKA (reference sequence). CDR3 sequence: CSAASQSWTQYF. Here the CDR3 DNA reads TGCAGTGCTGCCTCTCAATCCTGGACCCAGTACTTC.

The chain uses TRBV7-9 and TRBJ2-1; TRBD2 matches 10 bases. Germline CDR1 is SEHNR and CDR2 is FQNEAQ (reference sequence). The V segment lost 4 bases and the J segment 5 bases; nucleotides outside the gene matches: 11. The CDR3 spans 17 residues. The CDR3 DNA follows: TGTGCCAGCAGCTCCCCCCGCACTAGCGGGAAAAACAATGAGCAGTTCTTC. Protein sequence: CASSSPRTSGKNNEQFF.

A few counts support this clonotype. CDR3 residues: CASSQVAGDDTDTQYF. CDR3 nucleotides: TGCGCCAGCAGCCAGGTAGCGGGAGACGACACAGATACGCAGTATTTT. The rearrangement joins TRBV4-3 to TRBJ2-3; 9 bases are a match to TRBD2. Germline lookup yields CDR1 LGHNA and CDR2 YSLEER. The CDR3 loop spans 16 amino acids. V was clipped by 3 bases and J by 2 bases; unmatched bases: 6.

The rearrangement joins TRBV5-1 to TRBJ1-6; D gene uncertain. The CDR3 sequence is 14 residues long. Between the trimmed V and J ends, which lost 0 bases and 8 bases, there was a span of 9 bases. Germline loops: CDR1 SGHRS, CDR2 YFSETQ. The CDR3 sequence is CASSLGPSDSPLHF. CDR3 sequence (DNA): TGCGCCAGCAGCTTGGGACCTTCGGATTCACCCCTCCACTTT.

This clonotype was detected only a few times. The CDR3 is CASSPSDRGAFF. The CDR3 DNA reads as TGTGCCAGCAGTCCGTCGGACCGGGGGGCTTTCTTT. This sequence joins TRBV12-3 or TRBV12-4 and TRBJ1-1, with D possibly TRBD1 on 5 matching bases. CDR3 length equals 12 residues. V dropped 5 bases and J dropped 11 bases, with 15 bases sitting between them.

This clonotype came up many times. This chain connects TRBV5-5 to TRBJ2-6; D is unclear. The germline CDR1 and CDR2 sequences are SGHKS and YYEKEE (reference sequence). V lost 4 bases and J 0 bases, leaving 5 bases between the germline ends. This CDR3 spans 14 amino acids. CDR3 in DNA: TGTGCCAGCAGCGCCCTCTCTGGGGCCAACGTCCTGACTTTC. Its translation is CASSALSGANVLTF.

V is TRBV20-1 and J is TRBJ2-7; D may be TRBD1 (6 bases). The CDR3 covers 12 residues. Trimming left V 6 bases short and J 10 bases short, with 19 bases between. The germline CDR1 and CDR2 sequences are DFQATT and SNEGSKA (reference sequence). The CDR3 loop is CSALGAAWGQYF. In nucleotides, the CDR3 is TGCAGTGCCCTGGGGGCCGCCTGGGGACAGTACTTC.

This clonotype was seen ten or more times. V and J are TRBV20-1 and TRBJ2-1; D is unclear. Germline-derived CDR1 and CDR2 are DFQATT and SNEGSKA (reference sequence). The V end was cut by 3 bases, the J end by 0 bases, with 15 bases between. This CDR3 comprises 16 residues. As DNA, the CDR3 is TGCAGTGCTAGTTTGGGAAAAACAAGCTCCTACAATGAGCAGTTCTTC. Its translation: CSASLGKTSSYNEQFF.